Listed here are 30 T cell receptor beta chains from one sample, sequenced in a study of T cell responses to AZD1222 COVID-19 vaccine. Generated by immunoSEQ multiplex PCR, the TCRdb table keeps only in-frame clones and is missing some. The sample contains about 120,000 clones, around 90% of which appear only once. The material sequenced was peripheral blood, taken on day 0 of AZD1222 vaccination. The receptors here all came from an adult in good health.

CDR3 bases: TGCGCCAGCAGCCCATCATGGACAGGGGCGGTCACCGGGGAGCTGTTTTTT. It encodes CASSPSWTGAVTGELFF. This chain connects TRBV5-1 to TRBJ2-2; 9 positions match TRBD1. V was pared by 4 bases and J by 4 bases, with 11 bases of the junction left unmatched. The CDR3 spans 17 residues. The germline V gene encodes CDR1 SGHRS and CDR2 YFSETQ.

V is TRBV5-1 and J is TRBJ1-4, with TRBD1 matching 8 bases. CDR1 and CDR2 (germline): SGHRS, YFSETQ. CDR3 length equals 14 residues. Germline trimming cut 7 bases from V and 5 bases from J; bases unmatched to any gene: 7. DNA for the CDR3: TGCGCCAGCCGGAAGACAGGGGTGAATGAAAAACTGTTTTTT. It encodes CASRKTGVNEKLFF.

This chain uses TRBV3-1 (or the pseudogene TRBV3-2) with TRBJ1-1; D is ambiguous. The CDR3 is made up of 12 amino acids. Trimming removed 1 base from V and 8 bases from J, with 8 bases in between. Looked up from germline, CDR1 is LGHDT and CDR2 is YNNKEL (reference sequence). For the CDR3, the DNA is TGTGCCAGCAGCCAAGGCCAACGGGAAGCTTTCTTT. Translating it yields CASSQGQREAFF.

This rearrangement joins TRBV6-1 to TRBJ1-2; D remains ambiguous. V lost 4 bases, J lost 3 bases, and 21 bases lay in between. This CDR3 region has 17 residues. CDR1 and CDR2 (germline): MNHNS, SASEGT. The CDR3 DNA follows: TGTGCCAGCAGTGCATCAAGGGCAATGCGGACTGACTATGGCTACACCTTC. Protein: CASSASRAMRTDYGYTF.

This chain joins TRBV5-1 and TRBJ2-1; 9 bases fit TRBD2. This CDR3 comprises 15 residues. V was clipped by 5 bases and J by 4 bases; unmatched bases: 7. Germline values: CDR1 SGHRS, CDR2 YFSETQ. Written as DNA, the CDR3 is TGCGCCAGCAGTAAAATAGCGGGAGATTACAATGAGCAGTTCTTC. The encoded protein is CASSKIAGDYNEQFF. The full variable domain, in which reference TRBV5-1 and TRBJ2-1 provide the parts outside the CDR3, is KAGVTQTPRYLIKTRGQQVTLSCSPISGHRSVSWYQQTPGQGLQFLFEYFSETQRNKGNFPGRFSGRQFSNSRSEMNVSTLELGDSALYLCASSKIAGDYNEQFFGPGTRLTVL.

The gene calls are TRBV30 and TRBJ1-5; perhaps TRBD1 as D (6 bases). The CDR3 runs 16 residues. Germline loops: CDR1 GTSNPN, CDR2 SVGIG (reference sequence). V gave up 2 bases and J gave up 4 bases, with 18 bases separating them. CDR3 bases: TGTGCCTGGAGTAAGAGAACAGGGTTTTTAAATCAGCCCCAGCATTTT. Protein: CAWSKRTGFLNQPQHF. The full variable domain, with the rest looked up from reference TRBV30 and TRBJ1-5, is SQTIHQWPATLVQPVGSPLSLECTVEGTSNPNLYWYRQAAGRGLQLLFYSVGIGQISSEVPQNLSASRPQDRQFILSSKKLLLSDSGFYLCAWSKRTGFLNQPQHFGDGTRLSIL.

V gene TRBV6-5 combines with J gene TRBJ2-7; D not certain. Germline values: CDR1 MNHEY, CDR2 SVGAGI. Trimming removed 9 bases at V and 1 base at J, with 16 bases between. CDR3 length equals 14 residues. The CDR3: CASIRAPGSYEQYF. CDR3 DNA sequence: TGTGCCAGTATCCGGGCTCCAGGATCCTACGAGCAGTACTTC.

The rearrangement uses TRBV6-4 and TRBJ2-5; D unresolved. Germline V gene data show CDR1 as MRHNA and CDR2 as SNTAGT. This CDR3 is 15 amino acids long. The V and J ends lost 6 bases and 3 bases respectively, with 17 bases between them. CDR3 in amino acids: CASRMVTSAEETQYF. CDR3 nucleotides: TGTGCCAGCAGAATGGTCACCTCCGCCGAAGAGACCCAGTACTTC.

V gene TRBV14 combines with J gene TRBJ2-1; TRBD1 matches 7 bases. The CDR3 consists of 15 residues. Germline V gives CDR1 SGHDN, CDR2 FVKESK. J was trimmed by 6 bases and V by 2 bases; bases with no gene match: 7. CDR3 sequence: CASSQTNRGTNEQFF. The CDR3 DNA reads TGTGCCAGCAGCCAAACCAACAGGGGCACCAATGAGCAGTTCTTC.

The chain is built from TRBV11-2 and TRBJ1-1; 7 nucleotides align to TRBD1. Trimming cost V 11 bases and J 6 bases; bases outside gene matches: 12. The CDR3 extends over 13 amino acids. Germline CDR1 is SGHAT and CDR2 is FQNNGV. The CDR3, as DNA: TGTGCCTCGAGGAGGCAGGGGGTTTCTGAAGCTTTCTTT. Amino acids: CASRRQGVSEAFF.

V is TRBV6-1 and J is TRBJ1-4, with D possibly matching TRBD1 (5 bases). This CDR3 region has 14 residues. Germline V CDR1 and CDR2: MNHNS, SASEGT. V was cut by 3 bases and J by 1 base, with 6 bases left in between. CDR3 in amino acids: CASSEGGTNEKLFF. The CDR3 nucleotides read TGTGCCAGCAGTGAGGGGGGAACTAATGAAAAACTGTTTTTT.

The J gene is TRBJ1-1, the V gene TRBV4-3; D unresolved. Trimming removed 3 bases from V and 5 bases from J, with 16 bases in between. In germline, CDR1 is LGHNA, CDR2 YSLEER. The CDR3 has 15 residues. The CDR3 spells CASSQPGELSTEAFF. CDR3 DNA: TGCGCCAGCAGCCAGCCAGGAGAGCTTTCGACTGAAGCTTTCTTT.

The CDR3, as DNA: TGCGCCAGCAGCTTGGCAACCACAGTATCAAGACGCACAGATACGCAGTATTTT. It codes for CASSLATTVSRRTDTQYF. J is TRBJ2-3 and V is TRBV5-1; D is ambiguous. The CDR3 loop spans 18 amino acids. V was cut by 0 bases and J by 1 base, with 18 bases left in between. Germline CDR1 is SGHRS and CDR2 is YFSETQ.

CDR3 in amino acids: CASSQDRDSPLHF. In nucleotides, the CDR3 is TGTGCCAGTAGTCAGGACAGGGATTCACCCCTCCACTTT. This chain joins TRBV19 and TRBJ1-6; TRBD1 matches 8 bases. Germline V gene sequence: CDR1 LNHDA, CDR2 SQIVND (reference sequence). Trimming took 5 bases from V and 8 from J; bases not matched to a gene: 2. The CDR3 runs to 13 residues.

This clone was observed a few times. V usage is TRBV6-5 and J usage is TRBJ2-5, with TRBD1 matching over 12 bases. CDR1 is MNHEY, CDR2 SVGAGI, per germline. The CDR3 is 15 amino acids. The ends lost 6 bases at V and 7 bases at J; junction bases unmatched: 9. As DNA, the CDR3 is TGTGCCAGCAGGCCCCCGGGACAGGGGGCTGGGACCCAGTACTTC. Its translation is CASRPPGQGAGTQYF.

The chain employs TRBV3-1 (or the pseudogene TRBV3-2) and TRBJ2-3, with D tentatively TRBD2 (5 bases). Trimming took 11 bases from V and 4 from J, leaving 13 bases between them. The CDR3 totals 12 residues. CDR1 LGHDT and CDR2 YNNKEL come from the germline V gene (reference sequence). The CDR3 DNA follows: TGTGCCGCCCGGGGTAGCGCAGATACGCAGTATTTT. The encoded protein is CAARGSADTQYF.

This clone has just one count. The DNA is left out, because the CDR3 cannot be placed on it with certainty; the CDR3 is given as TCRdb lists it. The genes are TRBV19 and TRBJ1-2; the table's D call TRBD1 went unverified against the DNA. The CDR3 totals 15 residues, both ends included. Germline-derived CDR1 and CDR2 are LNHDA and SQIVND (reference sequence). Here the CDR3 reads CASTSGRGHYYGYTF.

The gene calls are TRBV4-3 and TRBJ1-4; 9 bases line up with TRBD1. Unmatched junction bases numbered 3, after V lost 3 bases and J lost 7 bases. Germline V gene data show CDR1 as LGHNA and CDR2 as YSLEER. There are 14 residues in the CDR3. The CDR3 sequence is CASSHGQGSEKLFF. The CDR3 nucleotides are TGCGCCAGCAGCCACGGACAGGGGAGTGAAAAACTGTTTTTT.

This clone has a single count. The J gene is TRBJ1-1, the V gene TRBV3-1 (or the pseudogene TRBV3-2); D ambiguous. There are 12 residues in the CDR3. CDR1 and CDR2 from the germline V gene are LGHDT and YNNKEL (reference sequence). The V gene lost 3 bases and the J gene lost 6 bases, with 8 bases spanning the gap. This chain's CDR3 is CASSHLTAEAFF. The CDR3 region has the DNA TGTGCCAGCAGCCACTTAACCGCTGAAGCTTTCTTT.

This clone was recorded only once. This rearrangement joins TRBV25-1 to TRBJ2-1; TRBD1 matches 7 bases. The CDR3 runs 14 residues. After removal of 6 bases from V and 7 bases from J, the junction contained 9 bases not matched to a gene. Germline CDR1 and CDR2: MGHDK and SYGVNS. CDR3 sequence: CASSSGTAANEQFF. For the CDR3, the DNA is TGTGCCAGCAGCTCCGGGACAGCAGCTAATGAGCAGTTCTTC.

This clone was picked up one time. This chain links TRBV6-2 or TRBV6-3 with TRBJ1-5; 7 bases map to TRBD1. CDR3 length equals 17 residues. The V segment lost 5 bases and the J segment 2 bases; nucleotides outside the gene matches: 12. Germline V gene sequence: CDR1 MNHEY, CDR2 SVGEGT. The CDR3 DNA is TGTGCCAGCAGTGGAACACGTCGGACAGGCGGCAATCAGCCCCAGCATTTT. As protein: CASSGTRRTGGNQPQHF.

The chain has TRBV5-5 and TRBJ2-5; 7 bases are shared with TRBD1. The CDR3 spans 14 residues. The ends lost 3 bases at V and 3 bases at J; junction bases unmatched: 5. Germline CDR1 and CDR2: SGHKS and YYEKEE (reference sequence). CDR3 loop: CASSSRTGEETQYF. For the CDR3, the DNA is TGTGCCAGCAGCTCCCGGACAGGAGAAGAGACCCAGTACTTC.

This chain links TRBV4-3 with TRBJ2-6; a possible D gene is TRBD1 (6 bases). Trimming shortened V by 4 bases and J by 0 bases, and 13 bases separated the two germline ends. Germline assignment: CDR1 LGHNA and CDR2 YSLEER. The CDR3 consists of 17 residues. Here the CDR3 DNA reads TGCGCCAGCAGCCCCCCCCAGGGGTCCTCTGGGGCCAACGTCCTGACTTTC. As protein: CASSPPQGSSGANVLTF.

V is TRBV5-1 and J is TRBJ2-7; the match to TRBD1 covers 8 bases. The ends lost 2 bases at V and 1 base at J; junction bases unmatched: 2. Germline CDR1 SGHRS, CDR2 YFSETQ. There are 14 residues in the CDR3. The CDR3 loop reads CASSFGDRSYEQYF. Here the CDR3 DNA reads TGCGCCAGCAGCTTCGGGGACAGGTCCTACGAGCAGTACTTC.

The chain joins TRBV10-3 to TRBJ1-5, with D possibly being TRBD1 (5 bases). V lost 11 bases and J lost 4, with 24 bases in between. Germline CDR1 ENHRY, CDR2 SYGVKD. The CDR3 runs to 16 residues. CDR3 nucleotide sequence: TGTGCCGCGGGACCTCCGGGGGGAACGGGGAATCAGCCCCAGCATTTT. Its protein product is CAAGPPGGTGNQPQHF.

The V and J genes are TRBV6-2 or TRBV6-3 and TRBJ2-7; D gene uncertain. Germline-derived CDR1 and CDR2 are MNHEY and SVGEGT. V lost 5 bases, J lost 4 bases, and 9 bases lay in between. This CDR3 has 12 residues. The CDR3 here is CASSPPRYEQYF. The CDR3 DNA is TGTGCCAGCAGTCCCCCCCGTTACGAGCAGTACTTC.

The CDR3 sequence: CATSDSGGGVHEQFF. Here the CDR3 DNA reads TGTGCCACCAGTGATTCTGGGGGCGGAGTACATGAGCAGTTCTTC. This chain uses TRBV24-1 with TRBJ2-1; a possible D gene is TRBD1 (6 bases). Germline loops: CDR1 KGHDR, CDR2 SFDVKD. The V end was cut by 2 bases, the J end by 8 bases, with 15 bases between. This CDR3 spans 15 amino acids.

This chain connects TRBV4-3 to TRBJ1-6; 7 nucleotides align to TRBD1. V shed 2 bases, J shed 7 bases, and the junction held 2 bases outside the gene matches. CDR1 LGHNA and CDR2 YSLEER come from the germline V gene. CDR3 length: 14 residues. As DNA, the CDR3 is TGCGCCAGCAGCCAACCGGGACAGAATTCACCCCTCCACTTT. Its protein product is CASSQPGQNSPLHF.

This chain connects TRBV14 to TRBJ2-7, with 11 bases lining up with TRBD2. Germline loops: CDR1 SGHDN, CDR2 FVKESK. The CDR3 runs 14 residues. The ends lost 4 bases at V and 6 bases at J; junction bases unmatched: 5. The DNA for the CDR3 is TGTGCCAGCAGCCCATATAGCGGGGGGGTCGAGCAGTACTTC. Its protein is CASSPYSGGVEQYF.

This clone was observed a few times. The CDR3 DNA reads TGTGCCAGCAGCTTAAGGACCAAGGACGAGCAGTACTTC. Its translation: CASSLRTKDEQYF. This chain uses TRBV7-9 with TRBJ2-7; D unresolved. The CDR3 loop spans 13 amino acids. Trimming stripped 2 bases from V and 5 bases from J, with 10 bases between. In germline, CDR1 is SEHNR, CDR2 FQNEAQ (reference sequence).